This paragraph reports one T cell receptor beta chain. This CDR3 comprises 14 residues. Trimming cost V 8 bases and J 2 bases, with 15 bases left between them. CDR1 is MNHEY and CDR2 is SMNVEV in the germline V gene (reference sequence). The data were taken from a study of T cell clones after liver transplantation. Study-wide background: Liver transplant recipients had immunosuppression withdrawal attempted within 2 years.

Using immunoSEQ multiplex PCR, the repertoire was profiled, and TCRdb retains in-frame clones only, with some absent. The sample yields tens of thousands of clones, 90% seen once. The TCR originated in a human donor who received a liver transplant. The chain employs TRBV27 and TRBJ1-1; D gene uncertain. Sample: CD4+ T cells from blood, taken before liver transplant. Here the CDR3 reads CASRQRVQNTEAFF. The CDR3 DNA sequence: TGTGCCAGCCGGCAGCGGGTTCAAAACACTGAAGCTTTCTTT.